Following are 11 T cell receptor beta chains from one sample sequenced in a study of shared clonotypes between healthy human individuals. The protocol was immunoSEQ multiplex PCR, while the TCRdb copy is restricted to in-frame clones and leaves out a portion. Counted here are about 490,000 clones, 81% occurring once; the ten biggest clones make up about 12%. The sequencing sample was made of PBMCs. These receptors all stem from a woman in her thirties or forties in good health. Some clones in this sample may be carry-over from other donors' samples.

A single count supports this clone. With a much larger clone just one base away, this may be a read error. J is TRBJ2-1 and V is TRBV7-2; D remains ambiguous. The CDR3 extends over 15 amino acids. V was clipped by 7 bases and J by 6 bases, with 19 bases between them. CDR1 is SGHTA, CDR2 FQGNSA, per germline. The DNA for the CDR3 is TGTGCCAGCATCTCCCTCGGGTGGTCAGGCAATGAGCAGTTCTTC. Translated, it gives CASISLGWSGNEQFF.

The chain combines TRBV9 with TRBJ2-5, with 9 bases lining up with TRBD1. CDR1 is SGDLS and CDR2 is YYNGEE in the germline V gene. V shed 0 bases, J shed 5 bases, and the junction held 8 bases outside the gene matches. This CDR3 is built from 16 residues. The CDR3 DNA follows: TGTGCCAGCAGCGTAGGCGTGACAGGGGGTTACGAGACCCAGTACTTC. Translation: CASSVGVTGGYETQYF.

A remark on this clone: Since a far larger clone is one base different, this is likely a read error. At the DNA level, this CDR3 is encoded by other sequences in the same sample as well. The chain has TRBV30 and TRBJ1-4; no clear D. Germline V CDR1 and CDR2: GTSNPN, SVGIG (reference sequence). CDR3 length: 13 amino acids. Trimming cost V 0 bases and J 8 bases, with 10 bases left between them. CDR3 DNA: TGTGCCTGGAGTGTAAATAGCAACGAAAAACTGTTTTTT. As protein: CAWSVNSNEKLFF.

The chain links TRBV2 to TRBJ2-1, with a weak D call TRBD1 (6 bases). The CDR3 sequence is 14 residues long. With 7 bases removed from V and 5 bases from J, the gap between germline ends came to 15 bases. Germline-derived CDR1 and CDR2 are SNHLY and FYNNEI. The CDR3 sequence is CASKRTEVNNEQFF. The CDR3 region has the DNA TGTGCCAGCAAAAGGACAGAAGTAAACAATGAGCAGTTCTTC.

Worth noting for this clone: A much more abundant neighbour one base away suggests this may be a read error. The J gene is TRBJ2-2, the V gene TRBV7-9, with D unresolved. Germline V gene lookup returns CDR1 SEHNR and CDR2 FQNEAQ (reference sequence). Deletions cut 1 base from V and 4 bases from J, with 4 bases between. This CDR3 has 13 residues. The CDR3 nucleotides are TGTGCCAGCAGCTTAGGTCGCACCGGGGAGCTGTTTTTT. Residues: CASSLGRTGELFF.

This clone has just one count. This sequence joins TRBV9 and TRBJ2-1; either TRBD1 or TRBD2 may supply D (5 bases each). The germline V gene encodes CDR1 SGDLS and CDR2 YYNGEE. Deletions cut 0 bases from V and 15 bases from J, with 16 bases between. CDR3 length: 13 amino acids. For the CDR3, the DNA is TGTGCCAGCAGCGTAGTAGCAGAGGGGCAGATGTTCTTC. This codes for CASSVVAEGQMFF.

This clone was seen just once. Within the sample, other DNA sequences also encode this same CDR3. The J gene is TRBJ2-7, the V gene TRBV7-9; D unresolved. V gave up 3 bases and J gave up 0 bases, with 3 bases separating them. CDR1 SEHNR and CDR2 FQNEAQ come from the germline V gene (reference sequence). The CDR3 contains 12 residues. The DNA for the CDR3 is TGTGCCAGCAGCTTGACCTCCTACGAGCAGTACTTC. Amino acids: CASSLTSYEQYF.

This sequence joins TRBV2 and TRBJ2-5; 8 nucleotides align to TRBD2. The CDR3 spans 14 residues. V lost 5 bases to trimming and J lost 1 base; unmatched junction nucleotides: 3. Germline V gene data show CDR1 as SNHLY and CDR2 as FYNNEI. The CDR3 is CASSRGTSQETQYF. The CDR3 DNA reads as TGTGCCAGCAGTCGAGGGACTAGCCAAGAGACCCAGTACTTC.

V is TRBV2 and J is TRBJ1-1; D is undetermined. The CDR3 runs to 13 residues. Deletions cut 11 bases from V and 0 bases from J, with 13 bases between. Germline CDR1 SNHLY, CDR2 FYNNEI. CDR3 coding DNA: TGTGCCTCCAACAGTGACATGAACACTGAAGCTTTCTTT. Translating gives CASNSDMNTEAFF.

V is TRBV19 and J is TRBJ1-5; possibly TRBD1 for D (5 bases). V shed 5 bases and J shed 6 bases, with 11 bases lying between them. Germline values: CDR1 LNHDA, CDR2 SQIVND (reference sequence). This CDR3 is 13 amino acids long. The CDR3 reads CASSFLGLQPQHF. CDR3 nucleotide sequence: TGTGCCAGTAGTTTTCTGGGACTTCAGCCCCAGCATTTT.

About this clone: This is likely an artifact of a read error, given a far larger clone one base away. The rearrangement links TRBV6-1 to TRBJ1-2; D call uncertain. The CDR3 is 12 residues long. Germline CDR1 and CDR2: MNHNS and SASEGT. Here the CDR3 reads CVSSEGNYGYTF. For the CDR3, the DNA is TGTGTCAGCAGTGAGGGTAACTATGGCTACACCTTC.